This TCR beta chain originates from a study of CD8 T cells in Susac syndrome. An input of about 0.5 to 1 ug of RNA was subjected to reverse transcription using random hexamers. By means of immunoSEQ multiplex PCR, TCR beta CDR3 spanning 54 Vbeta and 13 Jbeta underwent amplification. One entry per CDR3 protein, called by TCRdb with MiXCR from the immunoSEQ multiplex PCR reads. The sample lists around 230,000 distinct CDR3 sequences; roughly 95% were seen once. This TCR came from a human donor with Susac syndrome. What was sequenced was CD4+ T cells from PBMCs.

The CDR3 bases are TGTGCCAGCAGCAAAAGGACAGACAATGGCTACACCTTC. Amino acids: CASSKRTDNGYTF. V is TRBV21-1 and J is TRBJ1-2; TRBD1, as called in the table, went unchecked against the DNA. TRBV21-1 is recorded as a pseudogene. The CDR3 is 13 residues long.